These 25 T cell receptor beta chains came from one sample sequenced in a study of cytomegalovirus exposure and HLA in healthy donors listed by TCRdb under 2017. Library construction relied on the immunoSEQ multiplex PCR assay. For the multiplex PCR, a mixture combining 60 forward primers for TCR Vbeta segments and 13 reverse primers for TCR Jbeta segments was used. Imported from immuneACCESS, the table was reduced by TCRdb to in-frame sequences with V and J called. These copies leave out some clones; in studies compared against another copy, an unresolved V gene accounts for under half, and the cause of the remainder is not known. For this sample the table gives 130,000 to 150,000 clones, of which 78% were detected only once. The top ten constitute less than 3.5% of the sample. Source material: PBMCs. The receptors here all came from a male donor in good health and CMV-seronegative.

The sample holds a few counts of this clone. The CDR3 sequence is CAISAPGLAHEQYF. CDR3 DNA: TGTGCCATCAGTGCCCCGGGACTAGCCCACGAGCAGTACTTC. This rearrangement joins TRBV10-3 to TRBJ2-7; 9 bases line up with TRBD2. Trimming at V came to 4 bases and at J to 5 bases, leaving 6 bases not matched to a gene. CDR1 ENHRY and CDR2 SYGVKD come from the germline V gene. This CDR3 comprises 14 residues.

The chain is built from TRBV11-2 and TRBJ2-3; 8 bases agree with TRBD1. V gave up 4 bases and J gave up 2 bases; unmatched junction bases: 11. Germline V CDR1 and CDR2: SGHAT, FQNNGV. The CDR3 covers 17 residues. The DNA for the CDR3 is TGTGCCAGCAGCTCTTACAGGGGGTCCCGAAACACAGATACGCAGTATTTT. It codes for CASSSYRGSRNTDTQYF.

For this clone: One junction end does not reproduce the germline sequence, and a read error may be involved. This chain links TRBV7-7 with TRBJ2-3; 8 bases fit TRBD1. The CDR3 has 17 amino acids. Per the germline V gene, CDR1 is SSHAT and CDR2 is FNYEAQ (reference sequence). CDR3: CASRSRGRSYSTDTQYF. CDR3 sequence (DNA): TGTGCTAGCAGAAGCAGGGGGCGTTCCTATAGCACAGATACGCAGTATTTT.

The chain has TRBV7-9 and TRBJ2-7; TRBD1 matches 10 bases. The CDR3 loop spans 15 amino acids. V dropped 5 bases and J dropped 6; count of bases not matched to a gene: 10. CDR1 is SEHNR and CDR2 is FQNEAQ in the germline V gene (reference sequence). CDR3 in DNA: TGTGCCAGCAGCGTGACAGGGGGCATCGGGCGCGAGCAGTACTTC. Translation gives CASSVTGGIGREQYF.

This clone was found a few times. The J gene is TRBJ1-2, the V gene TRBV29-1; D uncertain. CDR3 length equals 11 residues. Germline V CDR1 and CDR2: SQVTM, ANQGSEA. V was cut by 5 bases and J by 8 bases, with 12 bases left in between. The CDR3 DNA sequence: TGCAGCGTTATTGGCCGGGGAGGCTACACCTTC. Residues: CSVIGRGGYTF.

The rearrangement links TRBV29-1 to TRBJ2-1; 10 bases are a match to TRBD1. The trim removed 6 bases at V and 1 base at J, leaving 3 bases unmatched. Per the germline V gene, CDR1 is SQVTM and CDR2 is ANQGSEA. CDR3 length equals 14 residues. The CDR3 loop reads CSVAGQGSYNEQFF. DNA of the CDR3: TGCAGCGTGGCGGGACAGGGGTCCTACAATGAGCAGTTCTTC.

V usage is TRBV9 and J usage is TRBJ2-1; D perhaps matches TRBD2 (6 bases). The germline V gene encodes CDR1 SGDLS and CDR2 YYNGEE. The V end was cut by 0 bases, the J end by 5 bases, with 18 bases between. This CDR3 comprises 17 residues. The CDR3 DNA sequence: TGTGCCAGCAGCGTAGACCCCCCGGAGGGAGTGCACAATGAGCAGTTCTTC. It yields the protein CASSVDPPEGVHNEQFF. The full variable domain, with the rest looked up from reference TRBV9 and TRBJ2-1, is DSGVTQTPKHLITATGQRVTLRCSPRSGDLSVYWYQQSLDQGLQFLIQYYNGEERAKGNILERFSAQQFPDLHSELNLSSLELGDSALYFCASSVDPPEGVHNEQFFGPGTRLTVL.

This clone was counted once. The rearrangement uses TRBV7-2 and TRBJ2-1, with 7 nucleotides matching TRBD2. CDR1 SGHTA and CDR2 FQGNSA come from the germline V gene. The CDR3 is 12 amino acids. V gave up 0 bases and J gave up 12 bases; unmatched junction bases: 2. The DNA of the CDR3 is TGTGCCAGCAGCTTAGCGGGAGGGTCGCAGTTCTTC. Amino acid sequence: CASSLAGGSQFF.

The chain recombines TRBV29-1 with TRBJ1-2; TRBD1 aligns across 7 bases. Germline values: CDR1 SQVTM, CDR2 ANQGSEA. V lost 8 bases and J lost 6; bases outside the gene matches: 6. The CDR3 is 11 residues long. CDR3 region: CSSKTGDGYTF. CDR3 sequence (DNA): TGCAGCTCTAAAACAGGGGATGGCTACACCTTC.

The genes are TRBV10-3 and TRBJ2-5, with TRBD1 identical over 7 bases. The J call may be in error: the DNA end matches TRBJ2-7 better. Germline CDR1 and CDR2: ENHRY and SYGVKD. The CDR3 has 12 residues. For the CDR3, the DNA is TGTGCCGTTGAGGGACAGTCGTACGAGCAGTACTTC. Translated, it gives CAVEGQSYEQYF.

This chain links TRBV7-9 with TRBJ2-1; D might be TRBD2 (5 bases). This CDR3 contains 12 residues. Trimming cost V 11 bases and J 0 bases, with 8 bases left between them. Per germline, CDR1 SEHNR and CDR2 FQNEAQ (reference sequence). CDR3 sequence (DNA): TGTGCCCCGGGAAGCTCCTACAATGAGCAGTTCTTC. Protein: CAPGSSYNEQFF.

V and J are TRBV6-5 and TRBJ2-3; D is possibly TRBD2 (5 bases). Germline V lookup: CDR1 MNHEY, CDR2 SVGAGI. CDR3 size: 13 residues. V lost 0 bases and J 4 bases, leaving 5 bases between the germline ends. This CDR3 reads CASSYSSADTQYF. Written as DNA, the CDR3 is TGTGCCAGCAGTTACTCTAGCGCAGATACGCAGTATTTT.

The rearrangement uses TRBV5-1 and TRBJ1-2; 9 bases agree with TRBD1. Germline lookup yields CDR1 SGHRS and CDR2 YFSETQ. The CDR3 length is 17 residues. Trimming cost V 0 bases and J 5 bases; bases outside gene matches: 11. Here the CDR3 DNA reads TGCGCCAGCAGCTTGGTGGGGCAGGGACAGGGTGTATATGGCTACACCTTC. This sequence encodes CASSLVGQGQGVYGYTF.

J is TRBJ1-5 and V is TRBV7-9; D ambiguous. The CDR3 has 16 amino acids. Germline CDR1 reads SEHNR; CDR2 reads FQNEAQ (reference sequence). The V end lost 1 base, the J end lost 1 base, and 11 bases lay between the germline ends. The CDR3 reads CASSLGAVESNQPQHF. The CDR3 bases are TGTGCCAGCAGCTTAGGGGCAGTGGAAAGCAATCAGCCCCAGCATTTT.

The chain employs TRBV7-2 and TRBJ1-2, with D maybe TRBD1 (5 bases). Germline lookup yields CDR1 SGHTA and CDR2 FQGNSA. V lost 0 bases and J lost 4, with 18 bases in between. This CDR3 has 17 amino acids. The CDR3 loop reads CASSLAPTTGLIYGYTF. The CDR3 DNA reads TGTGCCAGCAGCTTAGCCCCCACTACAGGTCTCATCTATGGCTACACCTTC.

This chain uses TRBV2 with TRBJ2-6; D may be TRBD1 (5 bases). The CDR3 has 15 residues. Trimming removed 9 bases at V and 0 bases at J, with 12 bases between. In germline, CDR1 is SNHLY, CDR2 FYNNEI. CDR3 sequence reads: CASDREYSGANVLTF. In DNA form, the CDR3 reads TGTGCCAGTGACAGAGAGTACTCTGGGGCCAACGTCCTGACTTTC.

A single count supports this clone. V is TRBV19 and J is TRBJ2-5; 7 nucleotides line up with TRBD1. The CDR3 has 15 residues. The V gene's germline CDR1 is LNHDA and CDR2 SQIVND (reference sequence). J lost 1 base, V lost 2 bases, and 4 bases had no gene match. In DNA, the CDR3 is TGTGCCAGTAGTATAAGACAGGGCCTCCAAGAGACCCAGTACTTC. It yields the protein CASSIRQGLQETQYF.

This clone was counted between two and nine times. V gene TRBV7-8 combines with J gene TRBJ2-1, with TRBD2 as a possible D gene (5 bases). This CDR3 comprises 14 residues. Germline loops: CDR1 SGHVS, CDR2 FQNEAQ. The chain's CDR3 is CKISGIDSYNEQFF. Here the CDR3 DNA reads TGTAAAATCAGCGGCATAGACTCCTACAATGAGCAGTTCTTC.

V and J are TRBV27 and TRBJ1-5; possibly TRBD1 for D (6 bases). The CDR3 runs to 16 residues. In germline, CDR1 is MNHEY, CDR2 SMNVEV (reference sequence). The germline V and J ends were trimmed by 6 bases and 2 bases, with 17 bases remaining between them. CDR3 DNA: TGTGCCAGCAGCCTAGGGGGAGATGGGGGCAATCAGCCCCAGCATTTT. Its protein is CASSLGGDGGNQPQHF.

The chain carries TRBV9 and TRBJ2-1; 13 bases are a match to TRBD2. The CDR3 is made up of 16 amino acids. Germline lookup yields CDR1 SGDLS and CDR2 YYNGEE. V gave up 0 bases and J gave up 6 bases; unmatched junction bases: 3. The CDR3 reads CASSVDRLAGGNEQFF. The CDR3 nucleotides are TGTGCCAGCAGCGTAGATCGACTAGCGGGAGGCAATGAGCAGTTCTTC.

The chain uses TRBV10-3 and TRBJ1-1; 7 bases line up with TRBD1. V shed 3 bases and J 4 bases; nucleotides not matched to a gene: 8. The CDR3 runs 15 residues. Germline CDR1 and CDR2: ENHRY and SYGVKD. In DNA form, the CDR3 reads TGTGCCATCAGTGAATCGGCAGGGGGTAGCACTGAAGCTTTCTTT. Its protein is CAISESAGGSTEAFF.

This chain uses TRBV27 with TRBJ2-2; 9 bases line up with TRBD1. Germline assignment: CDR1 MNHEY and CDR2 SMNVEV (reference sequence). CDR3 length: 15 amino acids. V gave up 5 bases and J gave up 5 bases; unmatched junction bases: 6. This CDR3 is CASSLKGQGTGELFF. The CDR3 DNA reads TGTGCCAGCAGTCTGAAAGGACAGGGGACCGGGGAGCTGTTTTTT.

The chain has TRBV18 and TRBJ1-6; D is unclear. The V gene lost 3 bases and the J gene lost 0 bases, with 9 bases spanning the gap. Germline values: CDR1 KGHSH, CDR2 LQKENI. The CDR3 loop spans 16 amino acids. The CDR3 DNA reads TGTGCCAGCTCACCTGAACAGAGCTCCTATAATTCACCCCTCCACTTT. Amino acids: CASSPEQSSYNSPLHF.

This sequence joins TRBV19 and TRBJ2-5; D uncertain. The CDR3 is made up of 16 amino acids. The V end lost 5 bases, the J end lost 2 bases, and 18 bases lay between the germline ends. CDR1 and CDR2 (germline): LNHDA, SQIVND (reference sequence). The CDR3 DNA reads TGTGCCAGTAGTCCCGCCCAAATGAGGTTGCAAGAGACCCAGTACTTC. Its translation is CASSPAQMRLQETQYF.

J is TRBJ2-1 and V is TRBV27, with TRBD1 matching over 7 bases. The CDR3 extends over 12 amino acids. From germline, CDR1 is MNHEY and CDR2 SMNVEV (reference sequence). V was clipped by 7 bases and J by 8 bases; unmatched bases: 5. The CDR3 sequence: CASTTGRDEQFF. The CDR3 DNA follows: TGTGCCAGCACGACAGGGAGAGATGAGCAGTTCTTC.